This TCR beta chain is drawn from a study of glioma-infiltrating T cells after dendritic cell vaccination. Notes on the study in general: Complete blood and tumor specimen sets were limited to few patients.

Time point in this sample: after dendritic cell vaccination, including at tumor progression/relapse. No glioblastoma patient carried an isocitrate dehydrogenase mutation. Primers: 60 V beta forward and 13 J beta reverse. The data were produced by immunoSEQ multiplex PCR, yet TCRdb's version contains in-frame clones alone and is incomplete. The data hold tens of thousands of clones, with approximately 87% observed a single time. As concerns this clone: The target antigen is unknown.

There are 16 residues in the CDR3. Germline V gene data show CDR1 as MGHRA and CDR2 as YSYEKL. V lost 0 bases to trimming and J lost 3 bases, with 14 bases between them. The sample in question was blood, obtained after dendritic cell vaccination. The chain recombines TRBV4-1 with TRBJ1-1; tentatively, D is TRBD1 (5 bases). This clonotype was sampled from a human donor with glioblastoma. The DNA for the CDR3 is TGCGCCAGCAGCCAAGATGAAAAGGGGTATCACACTGAAGCTTTCTTT. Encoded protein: CASSQDEKGYHTEAFF.